This T cell receptor beta chain appears in the sequencing data of a study of PD-L1 blockade in urothelial cancer. Study information: Bladder-origin urothelial cancer in males described about 85% of the roughly 30 patients.

As for time point: pretreatment peripheral blood. Clones were sequenced by immunoSEQ multiplex PCR, and TCRdb holds only the in-frame ones, with some missing. The profile shows about 57,000 clones, roughly 79% of them singletons. This clone was counted between two and nine times. This CDR3 contains 17 residues. Germline values: CDR1 LNHDA, CDR2 SQIVND (reference sequence). Losses at the gene ends were 7 bases for V and 1 base for J; bases not matched to a gene: 15. The material sequenced was PBMCs, taken around atezolizumab (anti-PD-L1) treatment. The chain carries TRBV19 and TRBJ2-5; TRBD2 agrees at 7 bases. The clonotype was recovered from a man aged 65 to 79 with urothelial cancer. The DNA of the CDR3 is TGTGCCAGTAAACGAGGCGGGGCTAGCGGCATCCAAGAGACCCAGTACTTC. This translates into CASKRGGASGIQETQYF.